Presented here are 18 T cell receptor beta chains from one specimen sequenced in a study of T cells expressing NK-cell markers. TCRdb re-analyzed the 5' RACE reads; it lists each CDR3 protein once, without DNA. The table counts under 500,000 distinct CDR3 sequences; more than 7% lies in the top ten. The specimen sequenced was blood T cells: a sorted CD56 or NKG2C T cell subset, CD4+ or CD8+ T cells, or bulk PBMC T cells (not recorded which). These receptors came from a woman aged 18-69 years in good health.

V and J are TRBV11-2 and TRBJ1-1; TCRdb's D call, TRBD1, is unchecked because there is no DNA. This CDR3 contains 14 residues. Germline V gene lookup returns CDR1 SGHAT and CDR2 FQNNGV. The CDR3: CASNEGAGMAEAFF.

The chain carries TRBV19 and TRBJ2-6. CDR3 length: 12 residues. Per germline, CDR1 LNHDA and CDR2 SQIVND (reference sequence). CDR3 loop: CASRIGANVLTF.

V is TRBV18 and J is TRBJ2-5. The CDR3 is 14 residues long. Germline loops: CDR1 KGHSH, CDR2 LQKENI. CDR3 sequence reads: CASSPIGNQETQYF.

The V call is TRBV12-3 or TRBV12-4, the J call TRBJ2-3; TCRdb's D call, TRBD2, is unchecked because there is no DNA. This CDR3 region has 12 residues. CDR3 residues: CASGRGTDTQYF.

The V gene is TRBV11-2, the J gene TRBJ1-1; lacking DNA, the TRBD1 call made by TCRdb goes unchecked. The CDR3 length is 17 residues. Germline loops: CDR1 SGHAT, CDR2 FQNNGV. The CDR3 reads CASSLAPRGVMNTEAFF.

The J gene is TRBJ2-2, the V gene TRBV7-3; TCRdb's assignment of TRBD1 cannot be checked, as there is no DNA. The CDR3 runs to 16 residues. Per germline, CDR1 SGHTA and CDR2 FQGTGA. The CDR3 region is CASSLVRGRVTGELFF.

This chain connects TRBV5-5 to TRBJ2-1; TCRdb selects TRBD2, and the lack of DNA leaves this call unchecked. Per the germline V gene, CDR1 is SGHKS and CDR2 is YYEKEE (reference sequence). The CDR3 is made up of 15 amino acids. This chain's CDR3 is CASSFEGGPLNEQFF.

This chain connects TRBV20-1 to TRBJ2-7; TCRdb names TRBD2, which stays unverified in the absence of DNA. Per germline, CDR1 DFQATT and CDR2 SNEGSKA (reference sequence). This CDR3 has 15 amino acids. The CDR3 loop reads CSARDREREVREQYF.

This chain joins TRBV6-5 and TRBJ2-1; TCRdb indicates TRBD1, and absent DNA this call remains unverified. In germline, CDR1 is MNHEY, CDR2 SVGAGI. The CDR3 loop spans 15 amino acids. The CDR3 here is CASSYSGELPDEQFF.

The V and J genes are TRBV7-9 and TRBJ2-1; TCRdb calls TRBD2, which cannot be checked without DNA. Germline CDR1 SEHNR, CDR2 FQNEAQ (reference sequence). The CDR3 sequence is 15 residues long. This chain's CDR3 is CASSPLTRAYNEQFF.

V is TRBV27 and J is TRBJ1-1. Per the germline V gene, CDR1 is MNHEY and CDR2 is SMNVEV (reference sequence). The CDR3 extends over 13 amino acids. The CDR3 spells CASSLTERGEAFF.

The chain uses TRBV28 and TRBJ2-2; TCRdb returns TRBD2, unconfirmable since there is no DNA. The CDR3 consists of 13 residues. Germline V gives CDR1 MDHEN, CDR2 SYDVKM. CDR3 region: CASSRGGTGELFF.

V and J are TRBV5-1 and TRBJ2-3; TCRdb's D call, TRBD2, is unchecked because there is no DNA. The length of the CDR3 is 15 residues. Germline lookup yields CDR1 SGHRS and CDR2 YFSETQ. CDR3 amino acids: CAGSLSGTEGDTQYF.

The V gene is TRBV4-2, the J gene TRBJ2-1; TCRdb outputs TRBD1, but without DNA this stays unchecked. The length of the CDR3 is 20 residues. Germline V gives CDR1 LGHNA, CDR2 YNFKEQ. The CDR3 is CASSQDLFGVDPSSYNEQFF.

The chain joins TRBV10-3 to TRBJ2-3; the D call from TCRdb, TRBD1, cannot be confirmed without DNA. Germline values: CDR1 ENHRY, CDR2 SYGVKD. CDR3 length: 14 residues. CDR3 loop: CAIRPGLARDTQYF.

The chain has TRBV30 and TRBJ2-7; the D gene TCRdb calls, TRBD2, cannot be checked with no DNA. The CDR3 consists of 15 residues. Germline-derived CDR1 and CDR2 are GTSNPN and SVGIG (reference sequence). The CDR3 here is CAWSEGPSPSYEQYF.

The CDR3 region is CASSQDWVSGDNSPLHF. V is TRBV4-2 and J is TRBJ1-6; TCRdb's D call, TRBD1, is unchecked because there is no DNA. In germline, CDR1 is LGHNA, CDR2 YNFKEQ. The CDR3 is 17 residues long.

The chain uses TRBV28 and TRBJ2-5; TCRdb picks TRBD1, but there is no DNA to check that call. There are 14 residues in the CDR3. In germline, CDR1 is MDHEN, CDR2 SYDVKM. CDR3 amino acids: CASSLFGGSETQYF.